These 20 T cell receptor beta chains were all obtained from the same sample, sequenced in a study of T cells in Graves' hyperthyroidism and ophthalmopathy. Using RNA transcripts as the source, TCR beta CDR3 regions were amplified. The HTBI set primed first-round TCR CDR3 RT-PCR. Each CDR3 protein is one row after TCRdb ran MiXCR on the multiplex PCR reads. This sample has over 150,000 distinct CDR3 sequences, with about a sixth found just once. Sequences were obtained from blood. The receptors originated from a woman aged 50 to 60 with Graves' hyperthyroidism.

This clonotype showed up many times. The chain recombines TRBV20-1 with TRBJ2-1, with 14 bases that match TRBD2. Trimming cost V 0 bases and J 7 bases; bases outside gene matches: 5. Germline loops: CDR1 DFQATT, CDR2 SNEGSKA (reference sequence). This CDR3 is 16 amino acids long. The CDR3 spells CSARELTSGRGNEQFF. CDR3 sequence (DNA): TGCAGTGCTAGAGAATTGACTAGCGGGAGGGGTAATGAGCAGTTCTTC.

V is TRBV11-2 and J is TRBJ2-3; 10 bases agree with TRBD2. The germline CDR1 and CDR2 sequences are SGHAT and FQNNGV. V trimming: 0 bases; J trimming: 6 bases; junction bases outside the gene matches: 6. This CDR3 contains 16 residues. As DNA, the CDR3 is TGTGCCAGCAGCTTAGAGCCGAGCGGGAGGGCCGATACGCAGTATTTT. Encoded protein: CASSLEPSGRADTQYF. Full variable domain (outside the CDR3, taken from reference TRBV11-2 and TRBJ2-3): EAGVAQSPRYKIIEKRQSVAFWCNPISGHATLYWYQQILGQGPKLLIQFQNNGVVDDSQLPKDRFSAERLKGVDSTLKIQPAKLEDSAVYLCASSLEPSGRADTQYFGPGTRLTVL.

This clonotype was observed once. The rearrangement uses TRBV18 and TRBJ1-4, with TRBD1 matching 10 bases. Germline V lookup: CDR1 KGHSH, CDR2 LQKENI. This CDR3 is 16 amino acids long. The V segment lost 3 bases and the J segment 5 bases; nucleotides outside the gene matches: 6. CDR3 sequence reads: CASSPGTGARNEKLFF. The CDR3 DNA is TGTGCCAGCTCACCTGGGACAGGGGCTAGAAATGAAAAACTGTTTTTT.

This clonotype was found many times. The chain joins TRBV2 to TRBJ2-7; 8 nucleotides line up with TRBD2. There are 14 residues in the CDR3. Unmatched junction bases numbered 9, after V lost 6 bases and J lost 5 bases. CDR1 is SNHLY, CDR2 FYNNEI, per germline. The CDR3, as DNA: TGTGCCAGCAGGCCGGGACTAGTGTTCCACGAGCAGTACTTC. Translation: CASRPGLVFHEQYF.

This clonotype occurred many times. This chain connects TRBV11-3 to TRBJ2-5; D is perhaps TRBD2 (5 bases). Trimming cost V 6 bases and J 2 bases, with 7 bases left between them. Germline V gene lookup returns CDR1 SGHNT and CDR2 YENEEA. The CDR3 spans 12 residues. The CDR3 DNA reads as TGTGCCAGCAGGGGAGCACAAGAGACCCAGTACTTC. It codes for CASRGAQETQYF.

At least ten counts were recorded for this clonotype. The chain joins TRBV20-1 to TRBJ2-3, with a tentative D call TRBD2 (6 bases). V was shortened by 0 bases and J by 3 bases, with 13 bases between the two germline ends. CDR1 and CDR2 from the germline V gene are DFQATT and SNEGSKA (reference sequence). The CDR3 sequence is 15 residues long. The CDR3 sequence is CSARDSPGVTDTQYF. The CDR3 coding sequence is TGCAGTGCTAGAGATTCGCCGGGAGTGACAGATACGCAGTATTTT.

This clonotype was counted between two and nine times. CDR3 sequence reads: CASSAGQGWDGYTF. The CDR3 DNA follows: TGCGCCAGCAGCGCCGGACAGGGGTGGGATGGCTACACCTTC. The rearrangement links TRBV5-1 to TRBJ1-2; 9 nucleotides agree with TRBD1. The CDR3 runs 14 residues. Germline lookup yields CDR1 SGHRS and CDR2 YFSETQ. V dropped 4 bases and J dropped 6; count of bases not matched to a gene: 7.

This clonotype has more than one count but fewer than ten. DNA of the CDR3: TGTGCCAGCAGTGAAGTGAATTTTAAAGCTTTCTTT. The encoded protein is CASSEVNFKAFF. The chain carries TRBV6-1 and TRBJ1-1, with D uncertain. Germline V gene data show CDR1 as MNHNS and CDR2 as SASEGT. V was cut by 1 base and J by 9 bases, with 9 bases left in between. The CDR3 consists of 12 residues.

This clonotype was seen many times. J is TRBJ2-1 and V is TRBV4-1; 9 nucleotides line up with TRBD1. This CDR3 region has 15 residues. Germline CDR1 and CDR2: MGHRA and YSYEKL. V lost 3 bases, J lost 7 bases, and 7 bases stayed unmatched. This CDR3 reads CASSQTIGQGNEQFF. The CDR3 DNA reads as TGCGCCAGCAGCCAGACTATCGGACAGGGGAATGAGCAGTTCTTC.

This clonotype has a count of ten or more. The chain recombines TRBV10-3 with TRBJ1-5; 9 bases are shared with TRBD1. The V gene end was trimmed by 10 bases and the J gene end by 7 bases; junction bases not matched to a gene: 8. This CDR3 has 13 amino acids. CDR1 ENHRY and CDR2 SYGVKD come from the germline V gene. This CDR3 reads CATGQGIDQPQHF. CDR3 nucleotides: TGTGCCACTGGACAGGGGATTGACCAGCCCCAGCATTTT.

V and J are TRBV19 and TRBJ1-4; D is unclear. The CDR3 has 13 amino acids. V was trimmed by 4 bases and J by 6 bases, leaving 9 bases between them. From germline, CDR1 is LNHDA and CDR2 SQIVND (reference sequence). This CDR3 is CASSSRTDEKLFF. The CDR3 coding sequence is TGTGCCAGTAGTAGCCGGACGGATGAAAAACTGTTTTTT. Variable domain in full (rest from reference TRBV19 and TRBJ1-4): DGGITQSPKYLFRKEGQNVTLSCEQNLNHDAMYWYRQDPGQGLRLIYYSQIVNDFQKGDIAEGYSVSREKKESFPLTVTSAQKNPTAFYLCASSSRTDEKLFFGSGTQLSVL.

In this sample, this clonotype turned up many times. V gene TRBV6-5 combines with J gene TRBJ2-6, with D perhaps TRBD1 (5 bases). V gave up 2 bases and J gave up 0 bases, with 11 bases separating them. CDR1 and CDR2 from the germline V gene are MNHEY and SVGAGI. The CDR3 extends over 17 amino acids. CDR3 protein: CASSYGAGISGANVLTF. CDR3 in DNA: TGTGCCAGCAGTTACGGGGCAGGAATCTCTGGGGCCAACGTCCTGACTTTC.

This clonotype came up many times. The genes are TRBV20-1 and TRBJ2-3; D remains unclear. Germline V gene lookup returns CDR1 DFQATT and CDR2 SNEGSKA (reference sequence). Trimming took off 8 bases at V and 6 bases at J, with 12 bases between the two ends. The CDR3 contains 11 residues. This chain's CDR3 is CSHISADTQYF. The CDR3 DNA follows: TGCAGTCATATAAGCGCCGATACGCAGTATTTT.

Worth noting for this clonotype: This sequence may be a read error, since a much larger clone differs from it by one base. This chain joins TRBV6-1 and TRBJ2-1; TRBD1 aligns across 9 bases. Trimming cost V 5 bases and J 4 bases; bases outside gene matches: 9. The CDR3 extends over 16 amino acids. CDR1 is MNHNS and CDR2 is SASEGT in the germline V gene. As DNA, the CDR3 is TGTGCCAGCAGTCTAGGAACAGGGGGCGCATACAATGAGCAGTTCTTC. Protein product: CASSLGTGGAYNEQFF.

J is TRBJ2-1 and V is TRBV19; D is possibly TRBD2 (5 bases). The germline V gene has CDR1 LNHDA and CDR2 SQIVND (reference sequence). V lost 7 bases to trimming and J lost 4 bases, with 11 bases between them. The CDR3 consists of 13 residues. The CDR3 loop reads CASKGESYNEQFF. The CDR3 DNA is TGTGCCAGTAAGGGAGAGAGTTACAATGAGCAGTTCTTC. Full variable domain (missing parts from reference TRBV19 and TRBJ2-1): DGGITQSPKYLFRKEGQNVTLSCEQNLNHDAMYWYRQDPGQGLRLIYYSQIVNDFQKGDIAEGYSVSREKKESFPLTVTSAQKNPTAFYLCASKGESYNEQFFGPGTRLTVL.

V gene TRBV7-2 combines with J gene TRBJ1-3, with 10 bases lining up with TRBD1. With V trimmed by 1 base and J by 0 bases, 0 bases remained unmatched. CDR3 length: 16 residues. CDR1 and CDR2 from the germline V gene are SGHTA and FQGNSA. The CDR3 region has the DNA TGTGCCAGCAGCTTAGGGACAGGGGGCTCTGGAAACACCATATATTTT. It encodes CASSLGTGGSGNTIYF.

CDR3 in amino acids: CSARTGSNSPLHF. CDR3 DNA: TGCAGCGCCAGGACAGGGTCGAATTCACCCCTCCACTTT. The chain uses TRBV29-1 and TRBJ1-6, with 8 bases that match TRBD1. CDR1 SQVTM and CDR2 ANQGSEA come from the germline V gene. J was trimmed by 7 bases and V by 7 bases; bases with no gene match: 6. This CDR3 has 13 amino acids.

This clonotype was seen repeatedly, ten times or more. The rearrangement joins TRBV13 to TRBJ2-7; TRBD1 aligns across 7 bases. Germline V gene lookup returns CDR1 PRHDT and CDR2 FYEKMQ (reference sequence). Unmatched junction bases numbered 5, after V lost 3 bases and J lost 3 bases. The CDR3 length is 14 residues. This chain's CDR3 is CASSFRGPSYEQYF. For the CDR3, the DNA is TGTGCCAGCAGCTTTAGGGGGCCGAGCTACGAGCAGTACTTC. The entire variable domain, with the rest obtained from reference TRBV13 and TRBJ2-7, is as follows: AAGVIQSPRHLIKEKRETATLKCYPIPRHDTVYWYQQGPGQDPQFLISFYEKMQSDKGSIPDRFSAQQFSDYHSELNMSSLELGDSALYFCASSFRGPSYEQYFGPGTRLTVT.

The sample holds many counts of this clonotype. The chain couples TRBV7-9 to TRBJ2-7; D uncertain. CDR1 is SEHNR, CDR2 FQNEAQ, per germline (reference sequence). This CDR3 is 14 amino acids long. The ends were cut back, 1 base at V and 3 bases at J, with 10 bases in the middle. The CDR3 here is CASSLEAGNYEQYF. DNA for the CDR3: TGTGCCAGCAGCTTAGAAGCAGGCAACTACGAGCAGTACTTC.

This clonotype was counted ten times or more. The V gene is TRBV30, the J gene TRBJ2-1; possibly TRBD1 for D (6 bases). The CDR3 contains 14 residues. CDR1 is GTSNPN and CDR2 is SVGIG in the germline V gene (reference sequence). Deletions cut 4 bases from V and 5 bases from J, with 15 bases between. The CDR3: CAWNLQGWHNEQFF. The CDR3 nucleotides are TGTGCCTGGAATCTACAGGGCTGGCACAATGAGCAGTTCTTC.